The next 7 T cell receptor beta chains were all read from a single sample in a study of blood T cell repertoires in COVID-19. Profiled with immunoSEQ multiplex PCR; TCRdb holds only in-frame clones, not every one. The sample lists around 280,000 clones; 75% to 90% were seen once. Sequenced: peripheral blood. These receptors all stem from a young woman who had recovered from COVID-19.

The chain couples TRBV6-6 to TRBJ2-5, with 10 bases aligning to TRBD2. Germline V gene sequence: CDR1 MNHNY, CDR2 SVGAGI (reference sequence). The length of the CDR3 is 15 residues. Germline trimming cut 10 bases from V and 5 bases from J; bases unmatched to any gene: 13. DNA of the CDR3: TGTGCCACGGCTCGGGGGCTAGCGGGAGATGAGACCCAGTACTTC. The encoded protein is CATARGLAGDETQYF.

J is TRBJ1-3 and V is TRBV4-3; TRBD1 matches 7 bases. There are 13 residues in the CDR3. Germline V gives CDR1 LGHNA, CDR2 YSLEER. V gave up 0 bases and J gave up 8 bases; unmatched junction bases: 1. CDR3 in DNA: TGCGCCAGCAGCCAAGATCAGGGGGACACCATATATTTT. Its translation is CASSQDQGDTIYF.

This chain uses TRBV30 with TRBJ1-6; D might be TRBD1 (5 bases). Germline V gene data show CDR1 as GTSNPN and CDR2 as SVGIG (reference sequence). This CDR3 spans 15 amino acids. V gave up 2 bases and J gave up 7 bases, with 15 bases separating them. In DNA, the CDR3 is TGTGCCTGGAGTCTCTCGGGACTTGTAAATTCACCCCTCCACTTT. Translation gives CAWSLSGLVNSPLHF. The entire variable domain, with the rest obtained from reference TRBV30 and TRBJ1-6, is as follows: SQTIHQWPATLVQPVGSPLSLECTVEGTSNPNLYWYRQAAGRGLQLLFYSVGIGQISSEVPQNLSASRPQDRQFILSSKKLLLSDSGFYLCAWSLSGLVNSPLHFGNGTRLTVT.

The chain joins TRBV10-3 to TRBJ1-1, with 7 bases aligning to TRBD1. In germline, CDR1 is ENHRY, CDR2 SYGVKD. After removal of 7 bases from V and 4 bases from J, the junction contained 3 bases not matched to a gene. The CDR3 sequence is 12 residues long. CDR3 DNA: TGTGCCATCAACGCAGGGGGCACTGAAGCTTTCTTT. It yields the protein CAINAGGTEAFF.

In nucleotides, the CDR3 is TGTGCCAGAGGAGGGTCCTATAATTCACCCCTCCACTTT. Its translation: CARGGSYNSPLHF. The chain joins TRBV21-1 to TRBJ1-6. TRBV21-1 is flagged as a pseudogene. This CDR3 is built from 13 residues.

The chain joins TRBV2 to TRBJ2-7; 7 bases agree with TRBD1. V was clipped by 3 bases and J by 8 bases; unmatched bases: 10. Germline values: CDR1 SNHLY, CDR2 FYNNEI. This CDR3 comprises 14 residues. The CDR3 bases are TGTGCCAGCAGTGACTGGGACAGCGTTTTGAAGCAGTACTTC. Translation gives CASSDWDSVLKQYF.

The CDR3 region has the DNA TGTGCTAGTGGTGAAGGAGTGAACACTGAAGCTTTCTTT. Its translation: CASGEGVNTEAFF. The chain recombines TRBV12-5 with TRBJ1-1, with D unclear. Deletions cut 5 bases from V and 0 bases from J, with 7 bases between. The CDR3 length is 13 residues. Per the germline V gene, CDR1 is LGHNT and CDR2 is FRNRAP.